Presented here are 8 T cell receptor beta chains from one specimen sequenced in a study of blood T cell repertoires in COVID-19. TCRdb keeps only in-frame clones here, not all; method: immunoSEQ multiplex PCR. Altogether around 200,000 clones are present, around 85% being singletons, with the ten largest covering under 25%. The source material was peripheral blood. The source of these receptors is a man in his 70s with active or convalescent COVID-19.

V gene TRBV29-1 combines with J gene TRBJ2-2, with 9 bases that match TRBD1. With V trimmed by 2 bases and J by 0 bases, 4 bases remained unmatched. The CDR3 sequence is 16 residues long. Germline V CDR1 and CDR2: SQVTM, ANQGSEA. As DNA, the CDR3 is TGCAGCGTTGAACGGCGGGACAGGGCGAACACCGGGGAGCTGTTTTTT. It codes for CSVERRDRANTGELFF.

V and J are TRBV7-7 and TRBJ1-1; D is uncertain. Germline V gives CDR1 SSHAT, CDR2 FNYEAQ (reference sequence). Between the trimmed V and J ends, which lost 5 bases and 1 base, there was a span of 8 bases. CDR3 length: 13 amino acids. CDR3 loop: CASSLRQNTEAFF. The CDR3 DNA reads TGTGCCAGCAGCCTCAGACAGAACACTGAAGCTTTCTTT. Full variable domain (remainder filled in from reference TRBV7-7 and TRBJ1-1): GAGVSQSPRYKVTKRGQDVTLRCDPISSHATLYWYQQALGQGPEFLTYFNYEAQPDKSGLPSDRFSAERPEGSISTLTIQRTEQRDSAMYRCASSLRQNTEAFFGQGTRLTVV.

J is TRBJ2-3 and V is TRBV5-1; D may be TRBD1 (6 bases). Germline CDR1 is SGHRS and CDR2 is YFSETQ. Trimming cost V 2 bases and J 6 bases, with 16 bases left between them. The CDR3 length is 15 residues. The CDR3 nucleotides are TGCGCCAGCAGCTTTTCGACAGGCGGCGGGGATACGCAGTATTTT. Protein product: CASSFSTGGGDTQYF.

The gene calls are TRBV11-1 and TRBJ2-1, with 9 bases that match TRBD2. In germline, CDR1 is SGHAT, CDR2 FQDESV (reference sequence). The CDR3 length is 16 residues. V shed 5 bases and J 8 bases; nucleotides not matched to a gene: 13. The CDR3 bases are TGTGCCAGCAGCCCAAGTACGGCGGGAGGGCTGTATGAGCAGTTCTTC. Residues: CASSPSTAGGLYEQFF. Variable domain in full (rest from reference TRBV11-1 and TRBJ2-1): EAEVAQSPRYKITEKSQAVAFWCDPISGHATLYWYRQILGQGPELLVQFQDESVVDDSQLPKDRFSAERLKGVDSTLKIQPAELGDSAMYLCASSPSTAGGLYEQFFGPGTRLTVL.

The V call is TRBV18, the J call TRBJ2-2; 8 bases match TRBD1. J lost 4 bases, V lost 4 bases, and 14 bases had no gene match. The CDR3 consists of 18 residues. CDR1 is KGHSH and CDR2 is LQKENI in the germline V gene. CDR3 nucleotides: TGTGCCAGCTCACGTCGGACAGGCCAGGGGGCAGGCACCGGGGAGCTGTTTTTT. Protein sequence: CASSRRTGQGAGTGELFF.

The V call is TRBV12-3 or TRBV12-4, the J call TRBJ2-1, with 9 bases matching TRBD1. Losses at the gene ends were 3 bases for V and 12 bases for J; bases not matched to a gene: 3. This CDR3 contains 12 residues. The CDR3 sequence: CASSFKGQGQFF. The CDR3 region has the DNA TGTGCCAGCAGTTTTAAGGGACAGGGGCAGTTCTTC.

The chain joins TRBV18 to TRBJ1-4; the D gene is possibly TRBD1 (5 bases). Germline V gives CDR1 KGHSH, CDR2 LQKENI. Trimming left V 5 bases short and J 3 bases short, with 13 bases between. The CDR3 extends over 15 amino acids. In nucleotides, the CDR3 is TGTGCCAGCTCAACGTCGACAGAACCTAATGAAAAACTGTTTTTT. Amino acids: CASSTSTEPNEKLFF.

This chain joins TRBV7-2 and TRBJ2-1; TRBD2 agrees at 8 bases. Trimming removed 6 bases from V and 9 bases from J; junction bases left unmatched: 10. Germline V lookup: CDR1 SGHTA, CDR2 FQGNSA. This CDR3 comprises 14 residues. CDR3 DNA sequence: TGTGCCAGCAGGTTTAGCGGGACCTTCCTTGAGCAGTTCTTC. It specifies CASRFSGTFLEQFF.